These 27 T cell receptor beta chains came from one sample sequenced in a study of blood T cell repertoires in COVID-19. Only in-frame clones appear in the TCRdb table, and some are missing; sequencing was by immunoSEQ multiplex PCR. The table has about 160,000 clones, about 87% seen once. The sequenced sample was peripheral blood. The receptors here all came from a woman in her sixties or seventies who had recovered from COVID-19.

The rearrangement uses TRBV6-5 and TRBJ2-1; possibly TRBD2 for D (6 bases). V was clipped by 6 bases and J by 10 bases, with 13 bases between them. The CDR3 runs 12 residues. Germline V gives CDR1 MNHEY, CDR2 SVGAGI. CDR3 region: CASSLGRGEQFF. The CDR3 coding sequence is TGTGCCAGCAGCCTCGGGCGGGGAGAGCAGTTCTTC.

The chain recombines TRBV5-4 with TRBJ2-7; 7 positions agree with TRBD1. Per germline, CDR1 SGHNT and CDR2 YYREEE (reference sequence). The length of the CDR3 is 14 residues. J gave up 3 bases and V 2 bases, and 5 bases lay outside the gene matches. CDR3 nucleotide sequence: TGTGCCAGCAGCTTTAGCCGGGACAGCTACGAGCAGTACTTC. Protein sequence: CASSFSRDSYEQYF. Variable domain in full (rest from reference TRBV5-4 and TRBJ2-7): ETGVTQSPTHLIKTRGQQVTLRCSSQSGHNTVSWYQQALGQGPQFIFQYYREEENGRGNFPPRFSGLQFPNYSSELNVNALELDDSALYLCASSFSRDSYEQYFGPGTRLTVT.

The rearrangement links TRBV5-1 to TRBJ2-7; TRBD1 matches 7 bases. V trimming: 4 bases; J trimming: 2 bases; junction bases outside the gene matches: 9. The CDR3 totals 15 residues. Germline CDR1 SGHRS, CDR2 YFSETQ. CDR3 region: CASSPRTGDPYEQYF. The CDR3 coding sequence is TGCGCCAGCAGCCCCAGAACAGGGGACCCCTACGAGCAGTACTTC.

The chain uses TRBV11-2 and TRBJ2-5; 7 bases map to TRBD1. The CDR3 runs 14 residues. J lost 4 bases, V lost 1 base, and 3 bases had no gene match. Germline CDR1 and CDR2: SGHAT and FQNNGV. In DNA, the CDR3 is TGTGCCAGCAGCTTAGGTCCAGGGGGAGAGACCCAGTACTTC. Protein: CASSLGPGGETQYF.

The chain joins TRBV28 to TRBJ1-1; TRBD1 agrees at 10 bases. Germline loops: CDR1 MDHEN, CDR2 SYDVKM. This CDR3 spans 14 amino acids. Trimming removed 4 bases from V and 4 bases from J; junction bases left unmatched: 3. The CDR3 sequence: CASSSRDRGTEAFF. CDR3 DNA: TGTGCCAGCAGTTCCCGGGACAGGGGCACTGAAGCTTTCTTT. The full variable domain, in which reference TRBV28 and TRBJ1-1 provide the parts outside the CDR3, is DVKVTQSSRYLVKRTGEKVFLECVQDMDHENMFWYRQDPGLGLRLIYFSYDVKMKEKGDIPEGYSVSREKKERFSLILESASTNQTSMYLCASSSRDRGTEAFFGQGTRLTVV.

This chain links TRBV5-1 with TRBJ2-6; perhaps TRBD1 as D (5 bases). The CDR3 is 15 residues long. Germline CDR1 and CDR2: SGHRS and YFSETQ. V dropped 3 bases and J dropped 4 bases, with 11 bases sitting between them. In DNA, the CDR3 is TGCGCCAGCAGCTCTTCAGGGTCCGGGGCCAACGTCCTGACTTTC. It translates to CASSSSGSGANVLTF.

The chain recombines TRBV19 with TRBJ2-1; possible D gene TRBD1, 6 bases. This CDR3 is 14 amino acids long. Germline assignment: CDR1 LNHDA and CDR2 SQIVND (reference sequence). V lost 6 bases, J lost 10 bases, and 19 bases lay in between. This CDR3 is CASSQSHRAYEQFF. CDR3 nucleotide sequence: TGTGCCAGTAGCCAATCCCACAGGGCGTACGAGCAGTTCTTC.

The rearrangement links TRBV13 to TRBJ1-5; tentative D call: TRBD1 (5 bases). V was trimmed by 0 bases and J by 6 bases, leaving 12 bases between them. CDR3 length equals 15 residues. Germline CDR1 is PRHDT and CDR2 is FYEKMQ (reference sequence). For the CDR3, the DNA is TGTGCCAGCAGCTTAGGGGCAGGGCTTAGTCAGCCCCAGCATTTT. Translated: CASSLGAGLSQPQHF. The variable domain in full, completed from reference TRBV13 and TRBJ1-5, reads AAGVIQSPRHLIKEKRETATLKCYPIPRHDTVYWYQQGPGQDPQFLISFYEKMQSDKGSIPDRFSAQQFSDYHSELNMSSLELGDSALYFCASSLGAGLSQPQHFGDGTRLSIL.

The chain links TRBV3-1 (or the pseudogene TRBV3-2) to TRBJ1-5; D gene uncertain. Germline CDR1 is LGHDT and CDR2 is YNNKEL (reference sequence). The CDR3 is made up of 15 amino acids. Trimming left V 0 bases short and J 4 bases short, with 10 bases between. Here the CDR3 DNA reads TGTGCCAGCAGCCAAGATCGATCTAGGAATCAGCCCCAGCATTTT. Its protein product is CASSQDRSRNQPQHF.

V gene TRBV5-1 combines with J gene TRBJ2-1; a possible D gene is TRBD2 (5 bases). Trimming took 0 bases from V and 6 from J, leaving 19 bases between them. CDR1 is SGHRS and CDR2 is YFSETQ in the germline V gene. This CDR3 spans 17 amino acids. The CDR3 bases are TGCGCCAGCAGCTTGGTAACCCGAGGCAGAAGCGGCAATGAGCAGTTCTTC. Translating it yields CASSLVTRGRSGNEQFF.

The J gene is TRBJ1-1, the V gene TRBV5-1, with 7 nucleotides matching TRBD1. This CDR3 has 15 amino acids. Germline V gene data show CDR1 as SGHRS and CDR2 as YFSETQ. The ends lost 0 bases at V and 4 bases at J; junction bases unmatched: 6. For the CDR3, the DNA is TGCGCCAGCAGCTTGGAAGGGCCAGGGGGCACTGAAGCTTTCTTT. Its translation is CASSLEGPGGTEAFF.

This chain uses TRBV3-1 (or the pseudogene TRBV3-2) with TRBJ2-2; the D gene is possibly TRBD2 (5 bases). Germline values: CDR1 LGHDT, CDR2 YNNKEL (reference sequence). The V end lost 7 bases, the J end lost 6 bases, and 18 bases lay between the germline ends. The CDR3 sequence is 15 residues long. CDR3 sequence (DNA): TGTGCCAGCAATTCAGGACCCGGGGTGGCCGGGGAGCTGTTTTTT. Its protein is CASNSGPGVAGELFF.

The V gene is TRBV4-1, the J gene TRBJ2-1; D is perhaps TRBD1 (5 bases). Germline lookup yields CDR1 MGHRA and CDR2 YSYEKL. The CDR3 is 18 residues long. The V and J ends lost 0 bases and 4 bases respectively, with 19 bases between them. The CDR3: CASSQEAPRQGPYNEQFF. CDR3 bases: TGCGCCAGCAGCCAAGAAGCCCCTAGGCAGGGTCCTTACAATGAGCAGTTCTTC.

J is TRBJ2-1 and V is TRBV4-3; 9 positions agree with TRBD2. With V trimmed by 3 bases and J by 6 bases, 12 bases remained unmatched. The CDR3 extends over 17 amino acids. CDR1 is LGHNA and CDR2 is YSLEER in the germline V gene. The CDR3 sequence: CASSQTLGAGGPNEQFF. As DNA, the CDR3 is TGCGCCAGCAGCCAGACCTTGGGAGCGGGGGGTCCCAATGAGCAGTTCTTC.

The chain combines TRBV24-1 with TRBJ2-3, with 7 bases lining up with TRBD1. The CDR3 is made up of 14 amino acids. Germline V gene sequence: CDR1 KGHDR, CDR2 SFDVKD. The V gene end was trimmed by 7 bases and the J gene end by 4 bases; junction bases not matched to a gene: 7. The CDR3 protein is CATSDDRVADTQYF. The CDR3 bases are TGTGCCACCAGCGACGACAGGGTGGCAGATACGCAGTATTTT.

This chain links TRBV29-1 with TRBJ1-4; D not certain. V dropped 6 bases and J dropped 4 bases, with 12 bases sitting between them. The germline V gene has CDR1 SQVTM and CDR2 ANQGSEA. CDR3 length: 13 amino acids. DNA for the CDR3: TGCAGCGTGGAGAGCGGCGATAATGAAAAACTGTTTTTT. This sequence encodes CSVESGDNEKLFF.

This rearrangement joins TRBV9 to TRBJ2-6; 7 bases line up with TRBD2. CDR1 and CDR2 (germline): SGDLS, YYNGEE. There are 14 residues in the CDR3. The junction had 3 bases not matched to a gene; V was cut back by 5 bases and J by 4 bases. DNA of the CDR3: TGTGCCAGCAGAGGACTAGAAGGGGCCAACGTCCTGACTTTC. It codes for CASRGLEGANVLTF.

This rearrangement joins TRBV5-4 to TRBJ1-1; 9 bases line up with TRBD1. The CDR3 is 14 residues long. Per germline, CDR1 SGHNT and CDR2 YYREEE (reference sequence). V trimming: 4 bases; J trimming: 1 base; junction bases outside the gene matches: 2. The CDR3 DNA reads as TGTGCCAGCAGCGAGGGACAGGGGAACACTGAAGCTTTCTTT. As protein: CASSEGQGNTEAFF.

This chain links TRBV11-3 with TRBJ2-3; D is possibly TRBD1 (6 bases). V was pared by 2 bases and J by 2 bases, with 14 bases between. Per germline, CDR1 SGHNT and CDR2 YENEEA. The CDR3 contains 16 residues. As DNA, the CDR3 is TGTGCCAGCAGCTTAAGTTCTGGGGGCGTCACAGATACGCAGTATTTT. Translation gives CASSLSSGGVTDTQYF.

The gene calls are TRBV6-4 and TRBJ1-5; 11 nucleotides line up with TRBD1. V was clipped by 2 bases and J by 3 bases; unmatched bases: 15. The CDR3 extends over 20 amino acids. Germline assignment: CDR1 MRHNA and CDR2 SNTAGT. The CDR3 coding sequence is TGTGCCAGCAGTGACGCAGGACAGGGGGCTTGGTCCACGATCAATCAGCCCCAGCATTTT. Residues: CASSDAGQGAWSTINQPQHF.

The chain combines TRBV4-3 with TRBJ2-3; TRBD2 matches at 14 bases. This CDR3 comprises 20 residues. Germline assignment: CDR1 LGHNA and CDR2 YSLEER. The V segment lost 4 bases and the J segment 0 bases; nucleotides outside the gene matches: 12. As DNA, the CDR3 is TGCGCCAGCAGCCCTTGTAGAGGACTAGCGGGGGGCAATAGCACAGATACGCAGTATTTT. This sequence encodes CASSPCRGLAGGNSTDTQYF.

The chain couples TRBV10-1 to TRBJ1-1, with D unresolved. The ends were cut back, 2 bases at V and 4 bases at J, with 11 bases in the middle. CDR1 WNHNN and CDR2 SYGVQD come from the germline V gene (reference sequence). CDR3 length: 14 amino acids. The DNA of the CDR3 is TGCGCCAGCAGTGAGACAGCTTTCGGCACTGAAGCTTTCTTT. Encoded protein: CASSETAFGTEAFF.

This chain connects TRBV15 to TRBJ1-4; TRBD1 matches at 9 bases. The trim removed 0 bases at V and 2 bases at J, leaving 10 bases unmatched. This CDR3 is 19 amino acids long. Germline lookup yields CDR1 LNHNV and CDR2 YYDKDF (reference sequence). The CDR3 spells CATSRDPQTGGSTNEKLFF. CDR3 in DNA: TGTGCCACCAGCAGAGACCCGCAGACAGGGGGTTCGACTAATGAAAAACTGTTTTTT.

In its sample, this clone was seen once. This CDR3 is CASSVELGRDTQYF. Written as DNA, the CDR3 is TGTGCCAGCAGCGTAGAATTGGGGAGAGATACGCAGTATTTT. The chain is built from TRBV9 and TRBJ2-3; maybe TRBD2 (5 bases). V was shortened by 0 bases and J by 5 bases, with 10 bases between the two germline ends. The CDR3 spans 14 residues. The V gene's germline CDR1 is SGDLS and CDR2 YYNGEE.

The V and J genes are TRBV2 and TRBJ2-7, with D uncertain. Per germline, CDR1 SNHLY and CDR2 FYNNEI. This CDR3 region has 13 residues. V dropped 6 bases and J dropped 0 bases, with 9 bases sitting between them. The CDR3 region has the DNA TGTGCCAGCAGCCGCTACCTCTCCTACGAGCAGTACTTC. Its translation: CASSRYLSYEQYF.

The V gene is TRBV12-3 or TRBV12-4, the J gene TRBJ2-1, with D perhaps TRBD2 (6 bases). CDR3 length: 13 amino acids. V was clipped by 6 bases and J by 7 bases, with 13 bases between them. As DNA, the CDR3 is TGTGCCAGCAGCCTGAATCTAGCGAATGAGCAGTTCTTC. This gives the protein CASSLNLANEQFF.

The V call is TRBV5-4, the J call TRBJ1-1; TRBD1 aligns across 8 bases. CDR1 and CDR2 (germline): SGHNT, YYREEE (reference sequence). Trimming cost V 1 base and J 1 base; bases outside gene matches: 6. CDR3 length equals 16 residues. This chain's CDR3 is CASSLSVTGANTEAFF. DNA of the CDR3: TGTGCCAGCAGCTTGTCTGTGACAGGGGCGAACACTGAAGCTTTCTTT.